This paragraph reports one T cell receptor beta chain. This entry comes from a study of shared clonotypes between healthy human individuals. On the study more broadly: Donors consisted of two women and three men between 18 and 49.

TCRdb keeps only in-frame clones here, not all; method: immunoSEQ multiplex PCR. The repertoire holds 600,000 to 750,000 clones, with about two thirds as singletons. Investigators divided CD4+ cells into CD45RA+ naive and CD45RA-negative memory subsets. The CDR3 extends over 13 amino acids. V lost 5 bases and J 6 bases, leaving 10 bases between the germline ends. Germline CDR1 and CDR2: SGHAT and FQNNGV. The sequence derives from a woman aged 25 to 45 in good health. The rearrangement joins TRBV11-2 to TRBJ1-4; D gene unclear. The sample comprised memory CD4+ T cells sorted from blood. This sample's subset: CD45RA-negative fraction. This CDR3 is CASSPRSDEKLFF. Here the CDR3 DNA reads TGTGCCAGCAGCCCCCGTTCGGATGAAAAACTGTTTTTT. The entire variable domain, with the rest obtained from reference TRBV11-2 and TRBJ1-4, is as follows: EAGVAQSPRYKIIEKRQSVAFWCNPISGHATLYWYQQILGQGPKLLIQFQNNGVVDDSQLPKDRFSAERLKGVDSTLKIQPAKLEDSAVYLCASSPRSDEKLFFGSGTQLSVL.